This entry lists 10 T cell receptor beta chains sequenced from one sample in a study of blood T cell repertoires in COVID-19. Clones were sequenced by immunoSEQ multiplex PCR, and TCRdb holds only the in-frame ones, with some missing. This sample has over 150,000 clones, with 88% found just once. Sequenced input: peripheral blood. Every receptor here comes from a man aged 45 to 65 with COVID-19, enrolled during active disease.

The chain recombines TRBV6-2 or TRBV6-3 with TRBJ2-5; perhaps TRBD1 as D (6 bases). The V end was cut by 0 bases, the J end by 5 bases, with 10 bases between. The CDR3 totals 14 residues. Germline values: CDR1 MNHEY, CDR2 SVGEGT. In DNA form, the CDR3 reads TGTGCCAGCAGTTACTCAGGGGGTTGGGAGACCCAGTACTTC. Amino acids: CASSYSGGWETQYF.

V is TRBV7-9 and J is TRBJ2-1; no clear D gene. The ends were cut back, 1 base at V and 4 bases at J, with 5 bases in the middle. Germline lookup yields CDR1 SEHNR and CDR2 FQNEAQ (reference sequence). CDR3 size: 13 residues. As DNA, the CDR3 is TGTGCCAGCAGCTTAGGGCAGTACAATGAGCAGTTCTTC. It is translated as CASSLGQYNEQFF.

This chain's CDR3 is CASNLRQGGNYGYTF. In nucleotides, the CDR3 is TGTGCCAGCAACTTACGACAGGGAGGCAACTATGGCTACACCTTC. The V call is TRBV28, the J call TRBJ1-2, with TRBD1 matching 7 bases. CDR1 and CDR2 from the germline V gene are MDHEN and SYDVKM. The length of the CDR3 is 15 residues. The V gene end was trimmed by 7 bases and the J gene end by 2 bases; junction bases not matched to a gene: 10.

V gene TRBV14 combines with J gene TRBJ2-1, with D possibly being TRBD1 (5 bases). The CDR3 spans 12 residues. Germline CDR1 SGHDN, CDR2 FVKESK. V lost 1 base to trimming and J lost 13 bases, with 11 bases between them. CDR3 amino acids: CASSQGSGLQFF. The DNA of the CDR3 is TGTGCCAGCAGCCAAGGGTCAGGGTTACAGTTCTTC.

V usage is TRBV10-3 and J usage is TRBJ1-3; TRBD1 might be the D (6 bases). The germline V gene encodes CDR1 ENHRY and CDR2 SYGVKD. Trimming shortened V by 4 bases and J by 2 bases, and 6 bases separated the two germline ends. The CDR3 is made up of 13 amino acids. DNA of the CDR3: TGTGCCATCAGTGCAGGGGCTGGAAACACCATATATTTT. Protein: CAISAGAGNTIYF.

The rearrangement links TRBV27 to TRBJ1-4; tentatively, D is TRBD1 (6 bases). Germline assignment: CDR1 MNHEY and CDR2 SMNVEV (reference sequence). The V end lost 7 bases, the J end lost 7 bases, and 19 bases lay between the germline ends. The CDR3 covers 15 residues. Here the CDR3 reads CASKPPDRLAEKLFF. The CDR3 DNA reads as TGTGCCAGCAAACCTCCCGACAGGTTGGCTGAAAAACTGTTTTTT.

The CDR3 loop reads CASIASVQGPRKYNEQFF. In DNA form, the CDR3 reads TGTGCCAGTATCGCCAGCGTGCAGGGGCCTAGAAAATACAATGAGCAGTTCTTC. The chain links TRBV2 to TRBJ2-1, with a possible D match to TRBD1 (6 bases). The germline V gene has CDR1 SNHLY and CDR2 FYNNEI. Trimming took off 9 bases at V and 4 bases at J, with 28 bases between the two ends. The CDR3 is 18 residues long.

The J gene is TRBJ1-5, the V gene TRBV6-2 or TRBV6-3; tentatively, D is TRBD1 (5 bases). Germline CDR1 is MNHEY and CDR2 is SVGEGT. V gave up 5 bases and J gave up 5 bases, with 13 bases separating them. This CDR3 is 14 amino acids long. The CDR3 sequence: CASSGGTGDQPQHF. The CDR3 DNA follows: TGTGCCAGCAGTGGGGGGACTGGAGATCAGCCCCAGCATTTT.

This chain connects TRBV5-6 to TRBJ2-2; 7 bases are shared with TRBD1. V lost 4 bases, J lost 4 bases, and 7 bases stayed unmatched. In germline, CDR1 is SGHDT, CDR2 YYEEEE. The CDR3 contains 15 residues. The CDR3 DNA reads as TGTGCCAGCAGCCGAAAGACAGGGAGCACCGGGGAGCTGTTTTTT. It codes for CASSRKTGSTGELFF.

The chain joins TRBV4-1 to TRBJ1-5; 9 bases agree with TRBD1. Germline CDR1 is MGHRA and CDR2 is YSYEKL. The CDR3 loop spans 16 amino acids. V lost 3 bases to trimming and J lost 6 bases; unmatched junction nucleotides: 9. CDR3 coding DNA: TGCGCCAGCAGCCAGGCACCGGGACAGGGAGCTCAGCCCCAGCATTTT. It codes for CASSQAPGQGAQPQHF.